This paragraph reports one TCR beta chain. These data are taken from a study of blood T cell repertoires in COVID-19. Study-level background: From the United States, Italy and Spain came samples of acute and convalescent COVID-19. PBMCs, B-cell-depleted T cells, or T cells were the source of the cDNA or gDNA that made up the material.

CDR3 length equals 17 residues. Per the germline V gene, CDR1 is SGHNT and CDR2 is YYREEE (reference sequence). The V and J ends lost 4 bases and 8 bases respectively, with 27 bases between them. Under the authors' procedure: Scientists estimated how many nucleated cells there were by amplifying reference gene primers. Method: immunoSEQ multiplex PCR; TCRdb's copy keeps in-frame clones and lacks some. V and J calls and clone size are given by that table; D and trimming were obtained from the DNA. The table shows approximately 100,000 clones, with about 89% occurring only once. Sequenced material: peripheral blood. The chain combines TRBV5-4 with TRBJ1-2, with TRBD1 as a possible D gene (6 bases). This receptor was taken from a human donor in a cohort sampled during active COVID-19. CDR3 in DNA: TGTGCCAGCAGCGTGAGGGGACAAGACGTTTTAATGAGGGGCTACACCTTC. The encoded protein is CASSVRGQDVLMRGYTF.